The T cell receptor beta chain described here comes from a study of blood T cells in healthy people across ages. Study in general: Template switching recovered approximately one barcoded beta molecule for every two T cells.

CDR3 length: 12 amino acids. From germline, CDR1 is DFQATT and CDR2 SNEGSKA (reference sequence). Trimming removed 1 base from V and 5 bases from J, with 9 bases in between. PCR was performed a second time for about 7 to 12 cycles using a sample-barcoded 5' primer and a J-beta primer mix. MiXCR, applied by TCRdb to the 5' RACE reads, yields one record per CDR3 protein. Found here are around 620,000 distinct CDR3 sequences, approximately 30% of them singletons; the top ten hold less than 20%. Overall study results and limits: Significant beta diversity loss was already apparent by age 40, declining roughly linearly.

As regards this clonotype: What it binds is unknown.

The TCR originated in a woman in her sixties or seventies in good health. Source material: blood. This chain links TRBV20-1 with TRBJ2-7, with unresolved D. The CDR3 DNA sequence: TGCAGTGCTAGAGCCGGGTTCAACGAGCAGTACTTC. Translation: CSARAGFNEQYF.